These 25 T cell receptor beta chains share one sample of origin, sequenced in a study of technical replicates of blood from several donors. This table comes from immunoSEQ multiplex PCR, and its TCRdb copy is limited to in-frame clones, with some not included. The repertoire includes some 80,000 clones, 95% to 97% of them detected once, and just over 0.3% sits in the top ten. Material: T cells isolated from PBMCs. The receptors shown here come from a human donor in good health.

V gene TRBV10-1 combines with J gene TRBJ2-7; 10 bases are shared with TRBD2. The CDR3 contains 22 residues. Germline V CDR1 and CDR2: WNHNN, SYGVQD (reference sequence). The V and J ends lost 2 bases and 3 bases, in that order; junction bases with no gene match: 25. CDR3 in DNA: TGCGCCAGCAGTGAGAACCCCTTAAGGGGAAGGCCAGGACTAGCGGAGATCTACGAGCAGTACTTC. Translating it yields CASSENPLRGRPGLAEIYEQYF.

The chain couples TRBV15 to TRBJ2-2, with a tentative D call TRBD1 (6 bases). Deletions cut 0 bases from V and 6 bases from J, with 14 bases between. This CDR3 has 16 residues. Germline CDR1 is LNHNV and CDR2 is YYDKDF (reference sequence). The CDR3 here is CATSRDSEWGPGELFF. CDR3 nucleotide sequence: TGTGCCACCAGCAGAGATTCTGAATGGGGGCCCGGGGAGCTGTTTTTT.

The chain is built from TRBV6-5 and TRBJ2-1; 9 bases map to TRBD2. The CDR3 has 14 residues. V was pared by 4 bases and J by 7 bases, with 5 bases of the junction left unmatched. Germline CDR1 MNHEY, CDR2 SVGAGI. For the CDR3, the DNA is TGTGCCAGCAGTTTAGCGGGAGAGTTAAATGAGCAGTTCTTC. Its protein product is CASSLAGELNEQFF.

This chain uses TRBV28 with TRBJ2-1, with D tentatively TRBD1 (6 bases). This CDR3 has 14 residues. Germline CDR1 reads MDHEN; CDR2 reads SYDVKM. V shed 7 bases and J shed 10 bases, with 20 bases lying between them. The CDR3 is CASISSGAQGEQFF. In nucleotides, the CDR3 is TGTGCCAGCATCTCCTCAGGGGCCCAGGGGGAGCAGTTCTTC.

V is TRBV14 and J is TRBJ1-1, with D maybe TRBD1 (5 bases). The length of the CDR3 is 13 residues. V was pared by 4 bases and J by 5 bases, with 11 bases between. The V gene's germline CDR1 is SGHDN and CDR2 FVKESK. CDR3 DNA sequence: TGTGCCAGCAGCCCTGGAGGGGCTACTGAAGCTTTCTTT. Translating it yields CASSPGGATEAFF.

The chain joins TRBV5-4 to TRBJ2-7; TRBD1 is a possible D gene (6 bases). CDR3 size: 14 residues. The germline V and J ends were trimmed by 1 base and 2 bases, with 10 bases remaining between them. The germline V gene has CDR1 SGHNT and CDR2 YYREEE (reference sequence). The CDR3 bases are TGTGCCAGCAGCTTGAACAGGGAAACCTACGAGCAGTACTTC. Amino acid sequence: CASSLNRETYEQYF.

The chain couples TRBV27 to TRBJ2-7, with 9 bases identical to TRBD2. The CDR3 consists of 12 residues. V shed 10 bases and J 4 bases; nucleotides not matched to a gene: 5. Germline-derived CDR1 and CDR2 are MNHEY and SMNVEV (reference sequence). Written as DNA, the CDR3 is TGTGCCACCGCAACTAGCGGGTACGAGCAGTACTTC. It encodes CATATSGYEQYF.

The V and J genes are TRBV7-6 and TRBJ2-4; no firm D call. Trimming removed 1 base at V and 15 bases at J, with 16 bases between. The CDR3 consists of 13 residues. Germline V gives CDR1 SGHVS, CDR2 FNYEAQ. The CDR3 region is CASSLDAGLKPYF. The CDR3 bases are TGTGCCAGCAGCTTAGATGCTGGGCTGAAACCGTACTTC.

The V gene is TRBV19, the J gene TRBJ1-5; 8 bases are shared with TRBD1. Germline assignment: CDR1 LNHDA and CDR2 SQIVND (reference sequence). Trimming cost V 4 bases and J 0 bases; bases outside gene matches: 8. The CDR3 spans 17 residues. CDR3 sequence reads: CASSTTRGPISNQPQHF. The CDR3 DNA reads TGTGCCAGTAGTACAACCAGGGGGCCAATTAGCAATCAGCCCCAGCATTTT.

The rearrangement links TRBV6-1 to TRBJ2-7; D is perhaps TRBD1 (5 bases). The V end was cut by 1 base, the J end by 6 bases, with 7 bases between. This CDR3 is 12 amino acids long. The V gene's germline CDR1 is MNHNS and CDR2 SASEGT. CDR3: CASSEEGIEQYF. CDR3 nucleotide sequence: TGTGCCAGCAGTGAAGAGGGGATCGAGCAGTACTTC.

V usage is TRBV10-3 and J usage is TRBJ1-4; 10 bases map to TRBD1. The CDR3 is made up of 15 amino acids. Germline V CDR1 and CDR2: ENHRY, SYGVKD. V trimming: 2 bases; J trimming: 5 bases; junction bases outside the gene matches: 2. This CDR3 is CAISEKGQGNEKLFF. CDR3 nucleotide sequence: TGTGCCATCAGTGAGAAGGGACAGGGGAATGAAAAACTGTTTTTT.

The CDR3 bases are TGCAGCGTTGAGGGGGGGGGCAGCGCCTGGGAGGAGGAGACCCAGTACTTC. It codes for CSVEGGGSAWEEETQYF. The gene calls are TRBV29-1 and TRBJ2-5; D perhaps matches TRBD2 (7 bases). The CDR3 is made up of 17 amino acids. Trimming left V 3 bases short and J 5 bases short, with 25 bases between. Germline CDR1 and CDR2: SQVTM and ANQGSEA.

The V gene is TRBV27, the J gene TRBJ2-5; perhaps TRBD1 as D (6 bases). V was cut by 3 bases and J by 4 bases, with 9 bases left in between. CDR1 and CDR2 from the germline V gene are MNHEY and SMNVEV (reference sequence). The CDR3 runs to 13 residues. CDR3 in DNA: TGTGCCAGCAGTTTTACGACAGGAGAGACCCAGTACTTC. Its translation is CASSFTTGETQYF.

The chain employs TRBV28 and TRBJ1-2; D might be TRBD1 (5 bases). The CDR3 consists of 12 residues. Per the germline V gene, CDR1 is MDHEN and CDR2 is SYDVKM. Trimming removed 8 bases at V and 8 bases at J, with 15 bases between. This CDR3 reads CASAREEWGYTF. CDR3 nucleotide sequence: TGTGCCAGCGCCAGGGAGGAGTGGGGCTACACCTTC.

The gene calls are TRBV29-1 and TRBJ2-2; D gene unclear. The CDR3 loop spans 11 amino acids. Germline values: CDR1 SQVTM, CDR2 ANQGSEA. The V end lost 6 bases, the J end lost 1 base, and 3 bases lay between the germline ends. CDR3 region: CSVRNTGELFF. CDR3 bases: TGCAGCGTCCGGAACACCGGGGAGCTGTTTTTT.

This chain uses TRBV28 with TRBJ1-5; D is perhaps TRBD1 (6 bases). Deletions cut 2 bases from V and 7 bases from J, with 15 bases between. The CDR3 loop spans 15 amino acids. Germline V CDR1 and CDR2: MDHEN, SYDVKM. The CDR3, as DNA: TGTGCCAGCAGTTTACCCCTTGCAGGGGTACAGCCCCAGCATTTT. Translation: CASSLPLAGVQPQHF.

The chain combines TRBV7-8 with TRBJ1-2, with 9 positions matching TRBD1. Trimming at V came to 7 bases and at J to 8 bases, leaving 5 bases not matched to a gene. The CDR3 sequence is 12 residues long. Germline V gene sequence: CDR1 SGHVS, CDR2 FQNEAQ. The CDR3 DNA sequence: TGTGCCAGCACGGGACAGGGTGAAGGCTACACCTTC. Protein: CASTGQGEGYTF. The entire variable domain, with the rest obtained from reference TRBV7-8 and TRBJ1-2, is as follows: GAGVSQSPRYKVAKRGQDVALRCDPISGHVSLFWYQQALGQGPEFLTYFQNEAQLDKSGLPSDRFFAERPEGSVSTLKIQRTQQEDSAVYLCASTGQGEGYTFGSGTRLTVV.

The CDR3 loop reads CASSDPLAGVDNEQFF. CDR3 nucleotide sequence: TGTGCCAGCTCAGACCCTTTAGCGGGAGTAGACAATGAGCAGTTCTTC. The J gene is TRBJ2-1, the V gene TRBV18; 9 nucleotides align to TRBD2. Germline V gene data show CDR1 as KGHSH and CDR2 as LQKENI. The CDR3 is 16 residues long. Trimming removed 5 bases from V and 5 bases from J; junction bases left unmatched: 10.

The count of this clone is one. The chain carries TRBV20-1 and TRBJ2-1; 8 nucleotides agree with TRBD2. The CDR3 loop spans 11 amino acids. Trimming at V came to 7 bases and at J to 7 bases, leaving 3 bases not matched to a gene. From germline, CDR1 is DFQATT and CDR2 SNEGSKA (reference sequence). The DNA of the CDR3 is TGCAGTGGGCGGGAGGCGAATGAGCAGTTCTTC. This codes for CSGREANEQFF.

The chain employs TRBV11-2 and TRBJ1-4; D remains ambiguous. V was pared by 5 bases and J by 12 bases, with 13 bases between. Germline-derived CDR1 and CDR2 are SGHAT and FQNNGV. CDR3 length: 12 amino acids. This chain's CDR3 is CASSLPGLELFF. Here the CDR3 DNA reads TGTGCCAGCAGCCTACCGGGTCTCGAACTGTTTTTT.

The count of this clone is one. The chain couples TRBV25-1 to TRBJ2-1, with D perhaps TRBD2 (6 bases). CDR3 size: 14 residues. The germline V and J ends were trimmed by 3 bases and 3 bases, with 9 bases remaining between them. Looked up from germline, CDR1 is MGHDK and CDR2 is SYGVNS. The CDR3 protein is CASSDGGIYNEQFF. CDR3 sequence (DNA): TGTGCCAGCAGTGATGGCGGGATCTACAATGAGCAGTTCTTC.

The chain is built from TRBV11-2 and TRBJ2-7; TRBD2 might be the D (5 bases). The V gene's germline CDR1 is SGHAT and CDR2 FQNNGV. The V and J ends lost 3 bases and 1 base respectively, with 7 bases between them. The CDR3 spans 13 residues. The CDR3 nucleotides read TGTGCCAGCAGCTTCCGGGGTTCCTACGAGCAGTACTTC. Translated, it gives CASSFRGSYEQYF.

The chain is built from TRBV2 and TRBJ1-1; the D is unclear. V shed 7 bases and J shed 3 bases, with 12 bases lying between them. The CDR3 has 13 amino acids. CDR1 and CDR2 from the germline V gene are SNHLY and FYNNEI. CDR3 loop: CASIPGSDTEAFF. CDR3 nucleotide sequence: TGTGCCAGCATTCCGGGATCGGACACTGAAGCTTTCTTT.

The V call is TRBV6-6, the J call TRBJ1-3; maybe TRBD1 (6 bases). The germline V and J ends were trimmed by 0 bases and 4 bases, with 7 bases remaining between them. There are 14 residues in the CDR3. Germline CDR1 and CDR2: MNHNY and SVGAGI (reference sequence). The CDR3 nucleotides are TGTGCCAGCAGTTACTCCGGACAGGGAAACACCATATATTTT. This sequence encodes CASSYSGQGNTIYF.

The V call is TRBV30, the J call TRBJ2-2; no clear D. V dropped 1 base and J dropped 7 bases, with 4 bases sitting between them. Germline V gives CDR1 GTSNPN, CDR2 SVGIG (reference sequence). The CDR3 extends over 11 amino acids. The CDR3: CAWSDGGELFF. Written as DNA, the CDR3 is TGTGCCTGGAGTGACGGCGGGGAGCTGTTTTTT.